This T cell receptor beta chain was sequenced for a study of blood T cell repertoires in COVID-19. Study at large: Sites across the United States, Italy and Spain contributed samples from acute and convalescent COVID-19. The cDNA or gDNA used as material had been derived from T cells, B-cell-depleted T cells, or PBMCs.

The authors' processing: Using reference gene primer amplification, nucleated cell counts were estimated. The repertoire was sequenced with immunoSEQ multiplex PCR; TCRdb's copy has only in-frame clones and lacks some. V, J and clone size reflect that table, while D and trimming were determined from the DNA. The data contain 68,000 or so clones, around 90% of them seen just once; the ten biggest clones take up about 2.4%. The TCR originated in a human donor in a cohort sampled during active COVID-19. The source material was peripheral blood.

The CDR3 sequence is CASSSVGLASNEQFF. The CDR3 nucleotides are TGTGCCAGCAGCTCAGTGGGGTTAGCGAGTAATGAGCAGTTCTTC. The chain uses TRBV7-8 and TRBJ2-1; a possible D gene is TRBD2 (5 bases). The germline gives CDR1 SGHVS, CDR2 FQNEAQ. Trimming removed 4 bases at V and 7 bases at J, with 17 bases between. The CDR3 is 15 residues long.